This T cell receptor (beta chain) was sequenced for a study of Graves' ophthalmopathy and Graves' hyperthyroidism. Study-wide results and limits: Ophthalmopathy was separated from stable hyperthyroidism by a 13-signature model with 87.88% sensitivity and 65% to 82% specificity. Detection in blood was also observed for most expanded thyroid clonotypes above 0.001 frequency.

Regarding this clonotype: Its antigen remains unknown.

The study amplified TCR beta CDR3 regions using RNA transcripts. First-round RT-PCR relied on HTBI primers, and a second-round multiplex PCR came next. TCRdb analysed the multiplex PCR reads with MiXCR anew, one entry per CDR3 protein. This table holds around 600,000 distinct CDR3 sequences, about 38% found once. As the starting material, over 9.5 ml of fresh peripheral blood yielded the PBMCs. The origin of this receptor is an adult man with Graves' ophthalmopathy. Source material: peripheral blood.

The CDR3 bases are TGTGCCAGCAGTTTTGCTCTCGGTCGACAGCTAAATCAGCCCCAGCATTTT. Its protein is CASSFALGRQLNQPQHF. The chain links TRBV12-3 or TRBV12-4 to TRBJ1-5, with D possibly matching TRBD1 (5 bases). This CDR3 comprises 17 residues. Trimming shortened V by 3 bases and J by 4 bases, and 19 bases separated the two germline ends.